This T cell receptor (beta chain) was obtained from a study of T cell repertoires in cytomegalovirus infection. For the study at large: Alongside well-studied HLA-B-restricted CMV epitopes, recently identified HLA-C-restricted CMV epitopes were also used. Study results and limitations: Carriers of CMV plus the relevant HLA were identified by cumulative public TCR beta family frequency.

The CDR3 loop spans 14 amino acids. V dropped 6 bases and J dropped 4 bases, with 15 bases sitting between them. The germline CDR1 and CDR2 sequences are SEHNR and FQNEAQ (reference sequence). A note on this clonotype: What it binds is not known.

MiXCR, applied by TCRdb to the reads, yields one record per CDR3 protein. The sample records more than 45,000 distinct CDR3 sequences, about 18% being singletons. The origin of this receptor is a human donor in good health (CMV status not recorded). Some clones in this sample may be carry-over from other donors' samples. V is TRBV7-9 and J is TRBJ1-2, with D tentatively TRBD1 (5 bases). The sequenced sample was CD8+ T cells from cultured PBMCs, obtained from culture after CMV antigen stimulation. The CDR3 nucleotides read TGTGCCAGCAGTCACCCGGGGCCTGGCTATGGCTACACCTTC. The encoded protein is CASSHPGPGYGYTF.